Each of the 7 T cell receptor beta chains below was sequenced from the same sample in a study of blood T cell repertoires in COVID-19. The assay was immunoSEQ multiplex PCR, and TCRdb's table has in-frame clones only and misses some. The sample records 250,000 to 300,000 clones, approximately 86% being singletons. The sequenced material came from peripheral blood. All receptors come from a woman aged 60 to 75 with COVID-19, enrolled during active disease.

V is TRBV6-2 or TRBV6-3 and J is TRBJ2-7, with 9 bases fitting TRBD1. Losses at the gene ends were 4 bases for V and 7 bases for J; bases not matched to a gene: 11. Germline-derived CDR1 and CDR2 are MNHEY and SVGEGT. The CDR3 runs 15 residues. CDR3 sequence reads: CASSSHPGQGREQYF. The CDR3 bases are TGTGCCAGCAGTTCCCACCCGGGACAGGGAAGGGAGCAGTACTTC.

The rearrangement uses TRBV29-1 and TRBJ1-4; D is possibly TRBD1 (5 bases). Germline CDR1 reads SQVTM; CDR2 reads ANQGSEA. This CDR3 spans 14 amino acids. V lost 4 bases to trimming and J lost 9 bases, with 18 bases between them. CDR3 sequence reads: CSVAVGPWAKKLFF. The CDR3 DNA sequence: TGCAGCGTTGCCGTGGGGCCCTGGGCCAAAAAACTGTTTTTT.

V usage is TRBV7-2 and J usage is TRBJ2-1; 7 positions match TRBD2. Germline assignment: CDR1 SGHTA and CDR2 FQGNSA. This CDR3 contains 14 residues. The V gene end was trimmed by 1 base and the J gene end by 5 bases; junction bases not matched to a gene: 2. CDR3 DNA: TGTGCCAGCAGCTTAGAGGGACTACACAATGAGCAGTTCTTC. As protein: CASSLEGLHNEQFF. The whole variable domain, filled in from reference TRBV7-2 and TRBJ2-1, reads GAGVSQSPSNKVTEKGKDVELRCDPISGHTALYWYRQSLGQGLEFLIYFQGNSAPDKSGLPSDRFSAERTGGSVSTLTIQRTQQEDSAVYLCASSLEGLHNEQFFGPGTRLTVL.

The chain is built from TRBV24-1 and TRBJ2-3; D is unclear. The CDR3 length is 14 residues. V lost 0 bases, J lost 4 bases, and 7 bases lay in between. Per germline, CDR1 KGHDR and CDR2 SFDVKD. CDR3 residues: CATSDLRGADTQYF. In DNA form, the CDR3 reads TGTGCCACCAGTGATTTGAGAGGCGCAGATACGCAGTATTTT.

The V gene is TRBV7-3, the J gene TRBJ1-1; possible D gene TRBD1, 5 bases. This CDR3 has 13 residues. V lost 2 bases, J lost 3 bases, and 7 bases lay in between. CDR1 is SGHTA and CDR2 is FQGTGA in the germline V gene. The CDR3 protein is CASSLDRHTEAFF. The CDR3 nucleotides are TGTGCCAGCAGCTTAGACAGACACACTGAAGCTTTCTTT.

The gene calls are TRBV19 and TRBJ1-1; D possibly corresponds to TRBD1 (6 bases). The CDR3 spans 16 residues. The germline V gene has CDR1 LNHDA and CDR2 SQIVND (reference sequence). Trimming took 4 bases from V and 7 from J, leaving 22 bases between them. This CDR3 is CASSTLLQGKKDEAFF. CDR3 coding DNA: TGTGCCAGTAGTACTCTCCTCCAGGGGAAGAAGGATGAAGCTTTCTTT. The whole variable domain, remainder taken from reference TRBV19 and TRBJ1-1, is DGGITQSPKYLFRKEGQNVTLSCEQNLNHDAMYWYRQDPGQGLRLIYYSQIVNDFQKGDIAEGYSVSREKKESFPLTVTSAQKNPTAFYLCASSTLLQGKKDEAFFGQGTRLTVV.

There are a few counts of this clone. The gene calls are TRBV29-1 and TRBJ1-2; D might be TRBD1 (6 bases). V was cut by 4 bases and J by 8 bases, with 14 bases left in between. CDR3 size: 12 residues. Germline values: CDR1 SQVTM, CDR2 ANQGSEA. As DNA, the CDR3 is TGCAGCGTTGTAGCGGGGGCGGGAGGCTACACCTTC. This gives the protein CSVVAGAGGYTF.